A single sample is the source of the 11 T cell receptor beta chains below, sequenced in a study of blood T cell repertoires in COVID-19. Data came from immunoSEQ multiplex PCR; TCRdb stores just in-frame clones and leaves some out. The sample holds just under 95,000 clones, over 60% seen once. The material sequenced was peripheral blood. These receptors were collected from a man aged 45-65 years who had recovered from COVID-19.

The V call is TRBV6-1, the J call TRBJ2-3; no reliable D call. CDR3 size: 14 residues. Trimming stripped 2 bases from V and 2 bases from J, with 8 bases between. Germline V lookup: CDR1 MNHNS, CDR2 SASEGT. The CDR3 region is CASSEMADTDTQYF. As DNA, the CDR3 is TGTGCCAGCAGTGAAATGGCAGACACAGATACGCAGTATTTT.

This chain connects TRBV7-2 to TRBJ2-1, with 8 nucleotides matching TRBD2. Germline V gene sequence: CDR1 SGHTA, CDR2 FQGNSA. The CDR3 runs to 15 residues. V dropped 5 bases and J dropped 4; count of bases not matched to a gene: 7. Here the CDR3 reads CASSPRAGGYNEQFF. CDR3 bases: TGTGCCAGCAGCCCCCGGGCGGGGGGATACAATGAGCAGTTCTTC.

The rearrangement links TRBV7-2 to TRBJ2-2; TRBD2 aligns across 10 bases. This CDR3 region has 18 residues. Per germline, CDR1 SGHTA and CDR2 FQGNSA. Unmatched junction bases numbered 16, after V lost 5 bases and J lost 7 bases. The CDR3 loop reads CASSPYRERGGSGGELFF. The CDR3 bases are TGTGCCAGCAGCCCCTACAGAGAGCGGGGGGGCTCGGGCGGGGAGCTGTTTTTT.

There are a few counts of this clone. This chain joins TRBV9 and TRBJ2-5; 9 nucleotides align to TRBD2. The CDR3 has 16 amino acids. Germline V gene data show CDR1 as SGDLS and CDR2 as YYNGEE. V shed 4 bases and J 1 base; nucleotides not matched to a gene: 8. The CDR3 DNA sequence: TGTGCCAGCAGCCCTCGGGAGCGGGGGGTCCAAGAGACCCAGTACTTC. This translates into CASSPRERGVQETQYF. The full variable domain, in which reference TRBV9 and TRBJ2-5 provide the parts outside the CDR3, is DSGVTQTPKHLITATGQRVTLRCSPRSGDLSVYWYQQSLDQGLQFLIQYYNGEERAKGNILERFSAQQFPDLHSELNLSSLELGDSALYFCASSPRERGVQETQYFGPGTRLLVL.

This CDR3 reads CASSQSGTSGGRTGELFF. CDR3 nucleotide sequence: TGTGCCAGCAGCCAGAGTGGGACTAGCGGGGGGAGAACCGGGGAGCTGTTTTTT. The chain is built from TRBV3-1 (or the pseudogene TRBV3-2) and TRBJ2-2, with 15 positions matching TRBD2. CDR3 length: 18 residues. Trimming took 3 bases from V and 5 from J; bases not matched to a gene: 7. CDR1 is LGHDT, CDR2 YNNKEL, per germline (reference sequence).

The gene calls are TRBV6-5 and TRBJ1-2; 8 bases map to TRBD1. CDR3 length: 14 amino acids. V dropped 6 bases and J dropped 4; count of bases not matched to a gene: 7. Germline CDR1 is MNHEY and CDR2 is SVGAGI. CDR3 in amino acids: CASSWDRSIYGYTF. The CDR3 bases are TGTGCCAGCAGCTGGGACAGGAGCATCTATGGCTACACCTTC.

The chain employs TRBV11-3 and TRBJ2-1; a possible D gene is TRBD1 (5 bases). The CDR3 contains 13 residues. Trimming cost V 1 base and J 7 bases, with 8 bases left between them. The germline V gene has CDR1 SGHNT and CDR2 YENEEA. CDR3 bases: TGTGCCAGCAGCTTAGGACAGTTAAATGAGCAGTTCTTC. As protein: CASSLGQLNEQFF.

J is TRBJ2-1 and V is TRBV4-3; tentatively, D is TRBD1 (5 bases). V shed 9 bases and J shed 0 bases, with 18 bases lying between them. The CDR3 is made up of 16 amino acids. The germline gives CDR1 LGHNA, CDR2 YSLEER. CDR3 bases: TGCGCCAGTTCAAGACAGCCCGACAGCTCCTACAATGAGCAGTTCTTC. This gives the protein CASSRQPDSSYNEQFF.

The gene calls are TRBV19 and TRBJ2-1, with TRBD2 matching 7 bases. CDR1 and CDR2 from the germline V gene are LNHDA and SQIVND (reference sequence). J was trimmed by 6 bases and V by 6 bases; bases with no gene match: 2. The CDR3 consists of 12 residues. For the CDR3, the DNA is TGTGCCAGTAGGTCTAGCGGCAATGAGCAGTTCTTC. Its protein product is CASRSSGNEQFF.

The CDR3 nucleotides are TGTGCCTGGAAGGGGCAGGGGAACACCGGGGAGCTGTTTTTT. Translated, it gives CAWKGQGNTGELFF. The V call is TRBV30, the J call TRBJ2-2; D is possibly TRBD1 (5 bases). V dropped 4 bases and J dropped 1 base, with 10 bases sitting between them. The CDR3 has 14 amino acids. CDR1 is GTSNPN and CDR2 is SVGIG in the germline V gene (reference sequence).

Here the CDR3 reads CAWSEGTLHF. The CDR3 nucleotides are TGTGCCTGGAGTGAGGGGACCCTCCACTTT. This chain links TRBV30 with TRBJ1-6, with a tentative D call TRBD1 (5 bases). The length of the CDR3 is 10 residues. Per the germline V gene, CDR1 is GTSNPN and CDR2 is SVGIG (reference sequence). V was trimmed by 1 base and J by 14 bases, leaving 6 bases between them.